These T cell receptor beta chains were read from a single sample in a study of blood T cell repertoires in COVID-19. Repertoires were generated with immunoSEQ multiplex PCR, while TCRdb's copy carries only in-frame clones and drops some. The sample consists of 330,000 or so clones, around 90% of them appearing once. The sample was peripheral blood. All receptors derive from a young man with COVID-19, enrolled during active disease. Each CDR3 is given with its conserved first and last residue.

>TRBV18
CASSPGKNTIYF
>TRBV5-1
CASSTGQGASFTDTQYF
>TRBV15
CATSPSAVEGQPQHF
>TRBV4-3
CASSQGGDDNQPQHF
>TRBV4-1
CASSHAPGEGAGETQYF
>TRBV11-3
CASSPRDRNTGELFF
>TRBV5-4
CASSSAGVQYEQYF
>TRBV24-1
CATSDSDGRRHEQYF
>TRBV28
CASSPAYAVPQETQYF
>TRBV14
CASSQEVGRGQAFF